A single sample is the source of the 3 T cell receptor beta chains below, sequenced in a study of CD8+CD57+ T cells in acquired aplastic anemia. Profiling of TCR beta VDJ combinations and CDR3 sequences used genomic DNA as template. TCRdb itself ran the reads through MiXCR, one entry per CDR3 protein. The data contain 200,000 to 250,000 distinct CDR3 sequences, roughly 53% of them singletons. Sequencing involved patients with CD8+CD57+ cell expansion previously shown by flow cytometry. Sequencing was performed on sorted CD4+, CD8+, or CD8+CD57+ T cells (not recorded which) from PBMCs. Receptors were obtained from a human donor with aplastic anemia.

This clonotype was detected many times. This CDR3 is CASSHPLETQYF. CDR3 nucleotides: TGCGCCAGCAGCCACCCTCTTGAGACCCAGTACTTC. The chain joins TRBV4-1 to TRBJ2-5; no reliable D call. Germline V CDR1 and CDR2: MGHRA, YSYEKL. Between the trimmed V and J ends, which lost 3 bases and 5 bases, there was a span of 7 bases. This CDR3 contains 12 residues.

CDR3 sequence (DNA): TGTGCCATCAGTGAGGCCTCGGGACAGGGAAACACTGAAGCTTTCTTT. Protein sequence: CAISEASGQGNTEAFF. The V call is TRBV10-3, the J call TRBJ1-1; 9 nucleotides agree with TRBD1. J was trimmed by 2 bases and V by 2 bases; bases with no gene match: 6. The CDR3 runs to 16 residues. From germline, CDR1 is ENHRY and CDR2 SYGVKD.

The rearrangement links TRBV15 to TRBJ1-2; 8 bases map to TRBD1. V lost 0 bases and J lost 2; bases outside the gene matches: 5. The CDR3 runs to 16 residues. CDR1 and CDR2 from the germline V gene are LNHNV and YYDKDF (reference sequence). CDR3 loop: CATSRDARGQNYGYTF. The DNA for the CDR3 is TGTGCCACCAGCAGAGATGCCAGGGGGCAGAACTATGGCTACACCTTC.